Listed below are T cell receptor beta chains from one sample, sequenced in a study of blood T cells in healthy people across ages. TCRdb passed the 5' RACE reads through MiXCR, listing each CDR3 protein once. The sample has about 1 million distinct CDR3 sequences, less than 50% seen once. Specimen: blood. Receptors originate from a woman in her fifties or sixties in good health. CDR3s include the opening cysteine and the closing phenylalanine or tryptophan. D genes are given only for firm matches. Only some rows state a clone size, as once, few, many or a class for expanded clones.

J gene: TRBJ2-7; D gene: .; V gene: TRBV27; clone size: few; CDR3 protein: CASSAGEGPTSYEQYF; CDR3 DNA: TGTGCCAGCAGTGCCGGCGAGGGCCCTACCTCCTACGAGCAGTACTTC
J gene: TRBJ2-7; D gene: .; V gene: TRBV7-9; clone size: .; CDR3 protein: CASSDRDGASYEQYF; CDR3 DNA: TGTGCCAGCAGCGACCGGGACGGCGCCTCCTACGAGCAGTACTTC
J gene: TRBJ2-1; D gene: .; V gene: TRBV20-1; clone size: .; CDR3 protein: CSASTVSNEQFF; CDR3 DNA: TGCAGTGCTAGCACAGTCTCCAATGAGCAGTTCTTC
J gene: TRBJ1-5; D gene: .; V gene: TRBV5-4; clone size: .; CDR3 protein: CAISRGGEDQPQHF; CDR3 DNA: TGTGCCATCTCTCGCGGGGGGGAGGATCAGCCCCAGCATTTT
J gene: TRBJ2-1; D gene: TRBD1; V gene: TRBV6-2/TRBV6-3; clone size: .; CDR3 protein: CASSWTGETQFF; CDR3 DNA: TGTGCCAGCAGTTGGACAGGAGAGACCCAGTTCTTC
J gene: TRBJ2-3; D gene: TRBD1; V gene: TRBV28; clone size: .; CDR3 protein: CATGRDRGKDTQYF; CDR3 DNA: TGTGCCACCGGCAGGGACAGGGGAAAGGATACGCAGTATTTT
J gene: TRBJ2-1; D gene: .; V gene: TRBV19; clone size: .; CDR3 protein: CASSYAAGSSYNEQFF; CDR3 DNA: TGTGCCAGTAGCTATGCGGCAGGGAGCTCCTACAATGAGCAGTTCTTC
J gene: TRBJ1-2; D gene: .; V gene: TRBV29-1; clone size: .; CDR3 protein: CSVEGVGRVSYGYTF; CDR3 DNA: TGCAGCGTTGAAGGGGTTGGCAGGGTGAGCTATGGCTACACCTTC
J gene: TRBJ2-1; D gene: TRBD2; V gene: TRBV7-9; clone size: few; CDR3 protein: CASSSRTSGGNDRYNEQFF; CDR3 DNA: TGTGCCAGCAGCTCCCGGACTAGCGGGGGCAACGATAGATACAATGAGCAGTTCTTC
J gene: TRBJ2-4; D gene: .; V gene: TRBV6-1; clone size: few; CDR3 protein: CASSEVPVVKNIQYF; CDR3 DNA: TGTGCCAGCAGTGAAGTTCCAGTCGTCAAAAACATTCAGTACTTC
J gene: TRBJ2-1; D gene: .; V gene: TRBV2; clone size: .; CDR3 protein: CASSELIADYNEQFF; CDR3 DNA: TGTGCCAGCAGTGAGTTAATAGCGGACTACAATGAGCAGTTCTTC
J gene: TRBJ1-5; D gene: .; V gene: TRBV6-2/TRBV6-3; clone size: .; CDR3 protein: CASENRVGPQHF; CDR3 DNA: TGTGCCAGTGAAAATAGGGTGGGACCCCAGCATTTT
J gene: TRBJ2-1; D gene: TRBD2; V gene: TRBV6-5; clone size: many; CDR3 protein: CASSYRTSGTTRTEQFF; CDR3 DNA: TGTGCCAGCAGTTACAGGACATCAGGGACTACCCGAACTGAGCAGTTCTTC
J gene: TRBJ1-6; D gene: .; V gene: TRBV20-1; clone size: .; CDR3 protein: CSASVFQGNNSPLHF; CDR3 DNA: TGCAGTGCTAGTGTGTTCCAGGGAAATAATTCACCCCTCCACTTT
J gene: TRBJ2-7; D gene: .; V gene: TRBV12-3/TRBV12-4; clone size: .; CDR3 protein: CASAWDNPTGQYF; CDR3 DNA: TGTGCCAGCGCCTGGGATAATCCCACCGGGCAGTACTTC
J gene: TRBJ1-1; D gene: .; V gene: TRBV10-2; clone size: .; CDR3 protein: CASSDLSGGPNTEAFF; CDR3 DNA: TGCGCCAGCAGTGACCTTTCGGGGGGACCGAACACTGAAGCTTTCTTT
J gene: TRBJ2-1; D gene: .; V gene: TRBV27; clone size: few; CDR3 protein: CASSFSSSSYNEQFF; CDR3 DNA: TGTGCCAGCAGTTTTAGTTCCAGCTCCTACAATGAGCAGTTCTTC
J gene: TRBJ2-1; D gene: .; V gene: TRBV7-3; clone size: few; CDR3 protein: CASSLYPPGLDNRVNEQFF; CDR3 DNA: TGTGCCAGCAGCCTGTATCCCCCCGGTCTGGATAACAGGGTCAATGAGCAGTTCTTC
J gene: TRBJ2-2; D gene: .; V gene: TRBV12-3/TRBV12-4; clone size: .; CDR3 protein: CASRERGNTGELFF; CDR3 DNA: TGTGCCAGCAGGGAAAGGGGTAACACCGGGGAGCTGTTTTTT
J gene: TRBJ1-6; D gene: TRBD1; V gene: TRBV28; clone size: .; CDR3 protein: CASSRTGNNSPLHF; CDR3 DNA: TGTGCCAGCAGTAGGACAGGCAATAATTCACCCCTCCACTTT
J gene: TRBJ2-7; D gene: .; V gene: TRBV6-5; clone size: once; CDR3 protein: CASSLFTGLAESSYEQYF; CDR3 DNA: TGTGCCAGCAGTTTATTTACAGGGCTAGCCGAAAGCTCCTACGAGCAGTACTTC
J gene: TRBJ2-1; D gene: TRBD2; V gene: TRBV7-8; clone size: few; CDR3 protein: CASSLAGGGMSSYNEQFF; CDR3 DNA: TGTGCCAGCAGCCTAGCGGGAGGGGGTATGAGCTCCTACAATGAGCAGTTCTTC
J gene: TRBJ2-7; D gene: TRBD2; V gene: TRBV5-1; clone size: .; CDR3 protein: CASSFNPGTSGNLYEQYF; CDR3 DNA: TGCGCCAGCAGCTTCAACCCCGGGACTAGCGGGAACCTCTACGAGCAGTACTTC
J gene: TRBJ2-7; D gene: TRBD1; V gene: TRBV6-6; clone size: .; CDR3 protein: CASSPLGQGYEQYF; CDR3 DNA: TGTGCCAGCAGTCCCCTGGGACAGGGATACGAGCAGTACTTC
J gene: TRBJ2-5; D gene: .; V gene: TRBV15; clone size: few; CDR3 protein: CATSREKRETQYF; CDR3 DNA: TGTGCCACCAGCAGAGAAAAACGGGAGACCCAGTACTTC
J gene: TRBJ2-7; D gene: .; V gene: TRBV7-9; clone size: .; CDR3 protein: CASSNEGGLYEQYF; CDR3 DNA: TGTGCCAGCAGCAATGAAGGGGGGCTCTACGAGCAGTACTTC